This TCR beta chain derives from a study of blood T cell repertoires in COVID-19. For the study at large: Acute and convalescent COVID-19 specimens originated in the United States, Italy and Spain. The analysed material was cDNA or gDNA that came from T cells, B-cell-depleted T cells, or PBMCs.

The method was immunoSEQ multiplex PCR; TCRdb's version includes in-frame clones alone and lacks a portion of them. The sample lists around 450,000 clones; 70% to 90% were seen once. The CDR3 spans 14 residues. Trimming stripped 4 bases from V and 5 bases from J, with 14 bases between. From germline, CDR1 is MDHEN and CDR2 SYDVKM. The sample was PBMCs or T cells enriched from blood (not recorded which). The TCR sequence derives from a woman between 18 and 29 years old with acute COVID-19. The chain links TRBV28 to TRBJ1-2; weak D call: TRBD1 (5 bases). In DNA form, the CDR3 reads TGTGCCAGCAGTTCCCGACAGATAGGATATGGCTACACCTTC. Translating gives CASSSRQIGYGYTF.